The present T cell receptor (beta chain) was sequenced within a study of memory CD4+ T cells and cytomegalovirus serostatus. About the research overall: Of the healthy Belgian adults, several were CMV seropositive and more than 20 seronegative.

Single viable CD3+CD4+CD8-CD45RO+ cells were sorted as the memory CD4+ T cells. The CDR3 length is 15 residues. Germline V gives CDR1 LNHDA, CDR2 SQIVND (reference sequence). Trimming at V came to 8 bases and at J to 0 bases, leaving 9 bases not matched to a gene. Findings of the study overall: Of 150 to 200 reported CMV TCRbeta sequences, under 70 were found in memory CD4+ repertoires. The CMV-associated TCR signature appears largely within the CD4+ memory repertoire.

About this clone: Its antigen is not known.

Original processing methods: After removing out-of-frame reads, 2 million to 2.5 million distinct TCRbeta sequences remained. The assay was immunoSEQ multiplex PCR, and TCRdb's table has in-frame clones only and misses some. The V and J calls and clone size are taken from that table; D and trimming were inferred from the DNA. The sample has 85,000 to 100,000 clones, 75% to 85% seen once; the top ten hold 3.5% to 4%. The sequenced sample consisted of memory CD4+ T cells from blood. This chain joins TRBV19 and TRBJ2-7; 8 bases are a match to TRBD2. This receptor was obtained from an adult in good health and CMV-seropositive. This CDR3 is CASSEILAASYEQYF. DNA of the CDR3: TGTGCCAGTTCAGAAATACTAGCGGCCTCCTACGAGCAGTACTTC.